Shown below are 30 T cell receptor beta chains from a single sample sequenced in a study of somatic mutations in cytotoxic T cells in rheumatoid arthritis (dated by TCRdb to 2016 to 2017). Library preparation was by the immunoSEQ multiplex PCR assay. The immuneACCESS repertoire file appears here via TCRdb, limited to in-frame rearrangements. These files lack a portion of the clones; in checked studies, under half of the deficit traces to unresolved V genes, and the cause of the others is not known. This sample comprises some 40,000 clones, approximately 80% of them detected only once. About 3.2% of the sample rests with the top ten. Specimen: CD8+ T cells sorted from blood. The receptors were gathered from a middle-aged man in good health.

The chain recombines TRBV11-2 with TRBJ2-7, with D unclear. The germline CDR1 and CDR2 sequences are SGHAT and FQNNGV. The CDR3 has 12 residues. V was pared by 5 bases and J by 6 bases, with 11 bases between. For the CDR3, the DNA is TGTGCCAGCAGCCCAAGACTCTCCGAGCAGTACTTC. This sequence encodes CASSPRLSEQYF.

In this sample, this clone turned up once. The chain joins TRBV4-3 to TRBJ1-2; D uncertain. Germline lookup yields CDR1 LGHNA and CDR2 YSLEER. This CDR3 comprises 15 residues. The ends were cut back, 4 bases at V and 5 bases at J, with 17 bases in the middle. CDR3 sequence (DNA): TGCGCCAGCAGCCCGACCACGGCAGGACGGTATGGCTACACCTTC. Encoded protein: CASSPTTAGRYGYTF.

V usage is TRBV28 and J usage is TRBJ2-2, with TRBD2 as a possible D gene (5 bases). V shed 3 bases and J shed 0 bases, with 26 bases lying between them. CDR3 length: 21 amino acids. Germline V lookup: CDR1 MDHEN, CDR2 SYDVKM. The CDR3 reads CASSFFLAAKQWVSNTGELFF. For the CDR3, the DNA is TGTGCCAGCAGTTTTTTCCTAGCTGCCAAGCAGTGGGTCTCGAACACCGGGGAGCTGTTTTTT.

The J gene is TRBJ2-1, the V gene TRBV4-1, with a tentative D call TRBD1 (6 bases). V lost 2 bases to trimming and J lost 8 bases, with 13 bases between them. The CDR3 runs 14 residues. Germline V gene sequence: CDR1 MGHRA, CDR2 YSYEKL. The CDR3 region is CASSQRNRVHEQFF. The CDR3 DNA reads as TGCGCCAGCAGCCAACGAAACAGGGTCCATGAGCAGTTCTTC.

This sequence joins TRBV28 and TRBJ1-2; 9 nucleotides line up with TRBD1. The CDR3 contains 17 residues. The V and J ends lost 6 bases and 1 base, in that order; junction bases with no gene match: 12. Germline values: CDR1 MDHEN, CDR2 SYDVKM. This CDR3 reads CASSYGGQGPVNYGYTF. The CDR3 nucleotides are TGTGCCAGCAGCTACGGGGGACAGGGACCGGTTAACTATGGCTACACCTTC.

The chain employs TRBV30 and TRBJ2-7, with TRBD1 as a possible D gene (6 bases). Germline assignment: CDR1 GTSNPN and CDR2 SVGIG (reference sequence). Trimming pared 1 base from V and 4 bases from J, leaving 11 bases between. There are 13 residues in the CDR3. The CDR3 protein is CAWSGQGLYEQYF. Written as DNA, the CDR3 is TGTGCCTGGAGTGGGCAGGGGTTATACGAGCAGTACTTC.

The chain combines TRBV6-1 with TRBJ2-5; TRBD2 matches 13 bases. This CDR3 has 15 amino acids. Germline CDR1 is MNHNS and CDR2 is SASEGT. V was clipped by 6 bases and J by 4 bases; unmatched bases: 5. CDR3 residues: CASRGLAGSPETQYF. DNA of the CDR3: TGTGCCAGCAGGGGACTAGCGGGGAGTCCAGAGACCCAGTACTTC.

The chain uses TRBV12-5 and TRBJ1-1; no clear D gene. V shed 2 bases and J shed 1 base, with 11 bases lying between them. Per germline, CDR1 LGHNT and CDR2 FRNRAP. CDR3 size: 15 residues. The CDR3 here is CASGLTTSPNTEAFF. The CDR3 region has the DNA TGTGCTAGTGGTTTGACGACATCTCCGAACACTGAAGCTTTCTTT.

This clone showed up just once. The CDR3: CASTAGDSSYNEQFF. The CDR3 nucleotides are TGTGCCAGTACCGCGGGGGACAGCTCCTACAATGAGCAGTTCTTC. The chain uses TRBV19 and TRBJ2-1, with D perhaps TRBD1 or TRBD2 (7 bases each). The CDR3 has 15 amino acids. Trimming pared 7 bases from V and 0 bases from J, leaving 13 bases between. Germline CDR1 LNHDA, CDR2 SQIVND (reference sequence). The variable domain in full, with the rest retrieved from reference TRBV19 and TRBJ2-1, is DGGITQSPKYLFRKEGQNVTLSCEQNLNHDAMYWYRQDPGQGLRLIYYSQIVNDFQKGDIAEGYSVSREKKESFPLTVTSAQKNPTAFYLCASTAGDSSYNEQFFGPGTRLTVL.

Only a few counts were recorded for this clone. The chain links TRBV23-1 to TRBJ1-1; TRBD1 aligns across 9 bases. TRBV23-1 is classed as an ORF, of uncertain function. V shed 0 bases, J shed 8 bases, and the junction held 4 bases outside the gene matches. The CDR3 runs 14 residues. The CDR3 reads CASSQSRDREEAFF. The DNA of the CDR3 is TGCGCCAGCAGTCAATCGCGGGACAGGGAGGAAGCTTTCTTT.

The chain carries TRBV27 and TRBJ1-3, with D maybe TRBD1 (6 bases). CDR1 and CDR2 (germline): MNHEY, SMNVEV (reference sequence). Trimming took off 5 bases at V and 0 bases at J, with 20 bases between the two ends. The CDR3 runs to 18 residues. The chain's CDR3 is CASSRTWDIRSSGNTIYF. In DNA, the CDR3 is TGTGCCAGCAGTCGAACTTGGGACATACGAAGCTCTGGAAACACCATATATTTT.

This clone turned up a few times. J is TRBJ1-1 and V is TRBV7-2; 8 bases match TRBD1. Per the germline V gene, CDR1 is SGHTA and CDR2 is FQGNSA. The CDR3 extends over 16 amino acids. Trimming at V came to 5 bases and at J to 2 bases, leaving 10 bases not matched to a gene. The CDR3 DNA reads TGTGCCAGCAGCCCCGGGACAGGCTCCTTCAACACTGAAGCTTTCTTT. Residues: CASSPGTGSFNTEAFF.

The CDR3 DNA follows: TGCGCCAGCAGCCAAGTCTCAGGACTTAGCAATCAGCCCCAGCATTTT. This sequence encodes CASSQVSGLSNQPQHF. The genes are TRBV4-1 and TRBJ1-5; the D is unclear. This CDR3 spans 16 amino acids. Trimming cost V 1 base and J 0 bases, with 10 bases left between them. Germline CDR1 reads MGHRA; CDR2 reads YSYEKL.

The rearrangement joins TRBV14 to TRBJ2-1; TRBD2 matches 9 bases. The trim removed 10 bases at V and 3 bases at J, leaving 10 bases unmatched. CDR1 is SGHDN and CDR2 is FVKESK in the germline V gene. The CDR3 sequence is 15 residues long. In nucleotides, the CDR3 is TGTGCCACCGAAAGGTATAGCGGGAGCTACAATGAGCAGTTCTTC. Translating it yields CATERYSGSYNEQFF.

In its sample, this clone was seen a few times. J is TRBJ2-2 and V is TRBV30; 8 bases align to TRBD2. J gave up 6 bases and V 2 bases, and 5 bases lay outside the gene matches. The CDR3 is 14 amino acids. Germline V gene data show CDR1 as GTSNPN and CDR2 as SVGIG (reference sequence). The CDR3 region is CAWSRPREAGELFF. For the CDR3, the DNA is TGTGCCTGGAGTCGTCCGCGGGAGGCCGGGGAGCTGTTTTTT.

This CDR3 reads CASTEPPPSRNEKLFF. The CDR3 coding sequence is TGTGCCAGCACCGAACCCCCCCCTTCTCGTAATGAAAAACTGTTTTTT. The gene calls are TRBV28 and TRBJ1-4, with no clear D. Germline assignment: CDR1 MDHEN and CDR2 SYDVKM. V lost 7 bases, J lost 4 bases, and 19 bases lay in between. There are 16 residues in the CDR3.

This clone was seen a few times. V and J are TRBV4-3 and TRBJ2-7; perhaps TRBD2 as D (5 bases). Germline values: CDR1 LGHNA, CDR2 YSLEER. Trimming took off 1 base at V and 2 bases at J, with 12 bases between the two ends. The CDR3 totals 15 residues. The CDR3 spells CASSQVARSTYEQYF. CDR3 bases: TGCGCCAGCAGCCAAGTAGCGCGGAGTACCTACGAGCAGTACTTC.

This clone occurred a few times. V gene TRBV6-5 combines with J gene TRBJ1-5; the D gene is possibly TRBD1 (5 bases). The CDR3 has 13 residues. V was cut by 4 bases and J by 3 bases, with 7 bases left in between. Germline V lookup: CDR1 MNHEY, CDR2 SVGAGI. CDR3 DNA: TGTGCCAGCAGTTGGGGGGACAATCAGCCCCAGCATTTT. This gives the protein CASSWGDNQPQHF.

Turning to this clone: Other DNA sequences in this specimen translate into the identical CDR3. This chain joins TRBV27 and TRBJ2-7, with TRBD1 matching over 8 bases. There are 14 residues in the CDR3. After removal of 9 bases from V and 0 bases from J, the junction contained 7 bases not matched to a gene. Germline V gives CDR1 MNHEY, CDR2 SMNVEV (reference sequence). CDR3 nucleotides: TGTGCCAGTTCGGGACAGGAGAGCTCCTACGAGCAGTACTTC. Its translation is CASSGQESSYEQYF.

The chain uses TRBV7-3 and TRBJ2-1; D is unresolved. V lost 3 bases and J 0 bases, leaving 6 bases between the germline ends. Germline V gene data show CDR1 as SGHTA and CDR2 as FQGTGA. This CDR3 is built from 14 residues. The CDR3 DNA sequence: TGTGCCAGCAGCTTGACGGCCTCCTACAATGAGCAGTTCTTC. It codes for CASSLTASYNEQFF.

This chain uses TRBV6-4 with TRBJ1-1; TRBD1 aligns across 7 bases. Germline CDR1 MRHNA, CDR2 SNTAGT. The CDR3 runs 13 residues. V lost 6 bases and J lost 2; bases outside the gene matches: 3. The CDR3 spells CASRGTANTEAFF. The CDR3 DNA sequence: TGTGCCAGCAGAGGGACAGCAAACACTGAAGCTTTCTTT.

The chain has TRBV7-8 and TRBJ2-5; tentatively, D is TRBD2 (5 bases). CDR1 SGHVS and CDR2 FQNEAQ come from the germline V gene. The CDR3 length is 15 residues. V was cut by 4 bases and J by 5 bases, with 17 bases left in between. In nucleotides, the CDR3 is TGTGCCAGCAGCTCCCGAGAGAGGGAAGGGGAGACCCAGTACTTC. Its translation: CASSSREREGETQYF.

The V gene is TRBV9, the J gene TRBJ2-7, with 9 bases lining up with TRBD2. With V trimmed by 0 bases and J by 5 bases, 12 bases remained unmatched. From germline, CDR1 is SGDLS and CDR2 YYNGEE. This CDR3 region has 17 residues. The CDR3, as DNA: TGTGCCAGCAGCGTAGTGGTTAGCGGGGGCTCAAATAACGAGCAGTACTTC. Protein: CASSVVVSGGSNNEQYF.

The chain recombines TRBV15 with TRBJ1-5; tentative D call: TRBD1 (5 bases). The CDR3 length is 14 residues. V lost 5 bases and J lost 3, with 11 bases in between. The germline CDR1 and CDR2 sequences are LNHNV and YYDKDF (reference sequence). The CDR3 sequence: CATSVTGVNQPQHF. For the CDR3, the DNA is TGTGCCACCAGCGTCACAGGAGTCAATCAGCCCCAGCATTTT.

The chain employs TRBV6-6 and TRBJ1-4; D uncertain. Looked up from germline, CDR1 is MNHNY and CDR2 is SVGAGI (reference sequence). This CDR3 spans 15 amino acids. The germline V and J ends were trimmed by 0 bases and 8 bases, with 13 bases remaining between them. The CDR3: CASSYSELVGEKLFF. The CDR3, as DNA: TGTGCCAGCAGTTACTCAGAGCTCGTTGGAGAAAAACTGTTTTTT.

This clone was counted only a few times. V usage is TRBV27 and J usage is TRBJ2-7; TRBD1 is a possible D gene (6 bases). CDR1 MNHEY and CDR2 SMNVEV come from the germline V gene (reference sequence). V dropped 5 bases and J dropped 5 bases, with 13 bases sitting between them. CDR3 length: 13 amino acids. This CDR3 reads CASSAGASNEQYF. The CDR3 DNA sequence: TGTGCCAGCAGTGCAGGGGCCAGCAACGAGCAGTACTTC.

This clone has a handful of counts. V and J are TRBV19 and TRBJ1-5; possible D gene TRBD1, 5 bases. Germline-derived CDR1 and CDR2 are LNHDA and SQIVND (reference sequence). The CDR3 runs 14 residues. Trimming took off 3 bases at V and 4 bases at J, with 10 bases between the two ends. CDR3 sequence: CASSMGPGNQPQHF. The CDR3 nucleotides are TGTGCCAGTAGTATGGGACCCGGGAATCAGCCCCAGCATTTT.

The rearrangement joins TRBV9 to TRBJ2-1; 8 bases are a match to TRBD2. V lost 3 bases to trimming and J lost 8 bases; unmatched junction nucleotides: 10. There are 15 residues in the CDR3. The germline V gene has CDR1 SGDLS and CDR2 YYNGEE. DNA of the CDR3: TGTGCCAGCAGCGAGGGGAGCGGGAGAAGCGATGAGCAGTTCTTC. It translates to CASSEGSGRSDEQFF.

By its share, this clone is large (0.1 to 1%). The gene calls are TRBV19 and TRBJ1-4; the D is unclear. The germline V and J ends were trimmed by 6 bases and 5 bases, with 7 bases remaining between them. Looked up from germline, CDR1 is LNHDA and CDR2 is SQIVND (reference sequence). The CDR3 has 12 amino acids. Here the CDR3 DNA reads TGTGCCAGTAGACCCCCGAATGAAAAACTGTTTTTT. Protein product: CASRPPNEKLFF.

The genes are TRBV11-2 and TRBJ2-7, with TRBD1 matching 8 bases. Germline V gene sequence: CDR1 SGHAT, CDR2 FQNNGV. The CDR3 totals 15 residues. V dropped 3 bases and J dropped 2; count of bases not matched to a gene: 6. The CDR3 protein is CASSFGQGVTYEQYF. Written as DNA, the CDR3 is TGTGCCAGCAGCTTCGGACAGGGTGTTACCTACGAGCAGTACTTC.